Listed here is a single T cell receptor beta chain. The antigen is not known. With random hexamers, reverse transcription was performed on roughly 0.5 to 1 ug of RNA. A single record per CDR3 protein comes from TCRdb applying MiXCR to the immunoSEQ multiplex PCR reads. The data show some 70,000 distinct CDR3 sequences, with roughly 94% seen just once and less than 0.65% held by the top ten. TEMRA cells were FACS-enriched and CD8+ and CD4+ T cells negatively isolated. After removal of 8 bases from V and 5 bases from J, the junction contained 8 bases not matched to a gene. Germline CDR1 reads MNHEY; CDR2 reads SMNVEV (reference sequence). The length of the CDR3 is 14 residues. This sample was included in a study of CD8 T cells in Susac syndrome. Notes on the study in general: It was acknowledged in the study that its TCR sequencing and HLA analysis involved a relatively small number of individuals.

The sample taken for sequencing was CD8+ T cells from PBMCs. This sequence joins TRBV27 and TRBJ2-7; 11 nucleotides match TRBD2. The receptor comes from a human donor with multiple sclerosis. This chain's CDR3 is CASRKTSGSNEQYF. As DNA, the CDR3 is TGTGCCAGCCGCAAAACTAGCGGGAGTAACGAGCAGTACTTC.